Listed below are T cell receptor beta chains from one sample, sequenced in a study of cytomegalovirus exposure and HLA in healthy donors. The protocol was immunoSEQ multiplex PCR, while the TCRdb copy is restricted to in-frame clones and leaves out a portion. Seen here are fewer than 200,000 clones, about four fifths observed once, and the top ten hold 7.4%. The sample was PBMCs. The receptor set was obtained from a male donor in good health and CMV-seropositive. The CDR3 runs from the conserved cysteine through the conserved F or W. The order of the fields is V gene, J gene, CDR3 protein.

V gene: TRBV25-1; J gene: TRBJ1-5; CDR3 protein: CASSELGGNQPQHF
V gene: TRBV2; J gene: TRBJ1-5; CDR3 protein: CASSETRGNQPQHF
V gene: TRBV7-3; J gene: TRBJ1-6; CDR3 protein: CASSLDAGRDSPLHF
V gene: TRBV19; J gene: TRBJ2-1; CDR3 protein: CATQKEGTYNEQFF
V gene: TRBV6-5; J gene: TRBJ1-2; CDR3 protein: CASSYRDRPSFGYTF
V gene: TRBV14; J gene: TRBJ2-7; CDR3 protein: CASSLFQASYEQYF
V gene: TRBV10-2; J gene: TRBJ2-7; CDR3 protein: CASSVPGVYEQYF
V gene: TRBV30; J gene: -; CDR3 protein: CAWMQGFGVYEQYF
V gene: TRBV5-1; J gene: TRBJ1-1; CDR3 protein: CASSFYRGRYTEAFF
V gene: TRBV19; J gene: TRBJ1-2; CDR3 protein: CASSVGQSEYGYTF
V gene: TRBV9; J gene: TRBJ1-5; CDR3 protein: CASSRGIRDQPQHF
V gene: TRBV29-1; J gene: TRBJ1-1; CDR3 protein: CSATPNRALTEAFF
V gene: TRBV30; J gene: TRBJ2-7; CDR3 protein: CASTGYVEYEQYF
V gene: TRBV5-1; J gene: TRBJ2-7; CDR3 protein: CASSFNGGTGGSEQYF
V gene: TRBV30; J gene: TRBJ1-2; CDR3 protein: CAWSWGGGTAGYTF
V gene: TRBV4-3; J gene: TRBJ2-6; CDR3 protein: CASSPLIPSGVTSGANVLTF
V gene: TRBV7-9; J gene: TRBJ2-1; CDR3 protein: CASSYSQGQGDNEQFF
V gene: TRBV7-3; J gene: TRBJ2-2; CDR3 protein: CASSPAGGASNTGELFF
V gene: TRBV6-1; J gene: TRBJ1-2; CDR3 protein: CAGRSGSNYGYTF
V gene: TRBV5-6; J gene: TRBJ2-1; CDR3 protein: CASSFVNEQFF
V gene: TRBV5-4; J gene: TRBJ2-1; CDR3 protein: CASSFGLAVYNEQFF
V gene: TRBV2; J gene: TRBJ1-1; CDR3 protein: CASSEVQEAFF
V gene: TRBV7-3; J gene: TRBJ2-3; CDR3 protein: CASSLEGTSGGPPDTQYF
V gene: TRBV4-1; J gene: TRBJ2-2; CDR3 protein: CASSQERGLSTGELFF
V gene: TRBV6-6; J gene: TRBJ1-5; CDR3 protein: CASSYQGASNQPQHF
V gene: TRBV2; J gene: TRBJ1-1; CDR3 protein: CASSEEGGVGTEAFF
V gene: TRBV5-1; J gene: TRBJ2-3; CDR3 protein: CASSPPLEHTQYF
V gene: TRBV7-9; J gene: TRBJ1-1; CDR3 protein: CASSSGTGYGAFF
V gene: TRBV4-1; J gene: TRBJ1-3; CDR3 protein: CASSQRDFGNTIYF
V gene: TRBV10-3; J gene: TRBJ1-1; CDR3 protein: CAIRDRGNTEAFF
V gene: TRBV4-2; J gene: TRBJ2-1; CDR3 protein: CASSQERGRGVQDEQFF
V gene: TRBV6-5; J gene: TRBJ1-1; CDR3 protein: CTSQGRNTEAFF
V gene: TRBV27; J gene: TRBJ1-2; CDR3 protein: CASSPQGGIISYTF
V gene: TRBV12-5; J gene: TRBJ1-6; CDR3 protein: CASGFQVRGNSPLHF
V gene: TRBV6-5; J gene: TRBJ1-2; CDR3 protein: CASSSGWGGGGYTF
V gene: TRBV7-9; J gene: TRBJ1-1; CDR3 protein: CASSAPQGMNTEAFF
V gene: TRBV30; J gene: TRBJ1-6; CDR3 protein: CAWRRGLNNSPLHF
V gene: TRBV15; J gene: TRBJ1-6; CDR3 protein: CATSVRYPENSPLHF
V gene: TRBV9; J gene: TRBJ1-1; CDR3 protein: CAGSQGMNTEAFF
V gene: TRBV11-2; J gene: TRBJ1-4; CDR3 protein: CASSPLAGTGNEKLFF
V gene: TRBV28; J gene: TRBJ2-5; CDR3 protein: CASRGAGTGQETQYF
V gene: TRBV30; J gene: TRBJ1-3; CDR3 protein: CAWISGSGNTIYF
V gene: TRBV27; J gene: TRBJ2-2; CDR3 protein: CASSPTRQGARELFF
V gene: TRBV9; J gene: TRBJ1-1; CDR3 protein: CASSGGLDTEAFF
V gene: TRBV7-3; J gene: TRBJ2-7; CDR3 protein: CASSSSRTRREGEQYF
V gene: TRBV12-5; J gene: TRBJ1-2; CDR3 protein: CASGPRPRDGYTF
V gene: TRBV7-2; J gene: TRBJ1-2; CDR3 protein: CASSSTGHGYGYTF
V gene: TRBV29-1; J gene: TRBJ1-1; CDR3 protein: CSVFPSGNTEAFF
V gene: TRBV6-1; J gene: TRBJ1-3; CDR3 protein: CASSVIQGAGNTIYF
V gene: TRBV9; J gene: TRBJ2-1; CDR3 protein: CASSDVGQKANEQFF
V gene: TRBV7-9; J gene: TRBJ2-2; CDR3 protein: CASSFRGASIAGELFF
V gene: TRBV5-1; J gene: TRBJ2-3; CDR3 protein: CASRHATDTQYF
V gene: TRBV5-1; J gene: TRBJ2-3; CDR3 protein: CASSLEGVVGDTQYF
V gene: TRBV7-8; J gene: TRBJ2-2; CDR3 protein: CASSARWGGDRGLTGELFF
V gene: TRBV30; J gene: TRBJ1-2; CDR3 protein: CAWSGQGDGYTF
V gene: TRBV18; J gene: TRBJ1-2; CDR3 protein: CASSPYGTGGNYGYTF
V gene: TRBV5-1; J gene: TRBJ2-3; CDR3 protein: CASSPGTTDTQYF
V gene: TRBV18; J gene: TRBJ1-1; CDR3 protein: CASSPPNGPNTEAFF
V gene: TRBV6-5; J gene: TRBJ2-7; CDR3 protein: CASSYSGQGSYEQYF